A selection of T cell receptor beta chains follows, all from one sample in a study of blood T cells in healthy people across ages. MiXCR, applied by TCRdb to the 5' RACE reads, yields one record per CDR3 protein. The sample has some 880,000 distinct CDR3 sequences, about 36% seen once; the top ten hold 10% to 15%. Material for sequencing was blood. The source is a man younger than 35 in good health. Each CDR3 is given with its conserved first and last residue. Each record gives: clone size, V gene, D gene, J gene, CDR3 protein, CDR3 DNA. D genes are given only for firm matches. Expanded clones are given a class, and other clones once, few, many or no size at all.

.	TRBV7-9	TRBD1	TRBJ2-5	CASTGGQGRETQYF	TGTGCCAGCACCGGGGGACAGGGGAGAGAGACCCAGTACTTC
few	TRBV11-2	.	TRBJ2-7	CASSLASNYEQYF	TGTGCCAGCAGCTTAGCTAGTAACTATGAGCAGTACTTC
.	TRBV5-6	TRBD2	TRBJ2-1	CASSGGLADEQFF	TGTGCCAGCAGCGGTGGACTAGCCGATGAGCAGTTCTTC
few	TRBV7-2	.	TRBJ2-5	CASSLQGSEGTQYF	TGTGCCAGCAGCCTACAGGGTTCGGAAGGGACCCAGTACTTC
few	TRBV27	.	TRBJ2-7	CVSHEFGAGADEQYF	TGTGTCAGCCACGAATTCGGGGCAGGGGCGGACGAGCAGTACTTC
few	TRBV4-2	.	TRBJ2-1	CASSRGVSYNEQFF	TGTGCCAGCAGCAGGGGAGTATCCTACAATGAGCAGTTCTTC
many	TRBV4-1	.	TRBJ2-1	CASSLRTSSYNEQFF	TGCGCCAGCAGCCTCAGGACCAGCTCCTACAATGAGCAGTTCTTC
few	TRBV12-3/TRBV12-4	.	TRBJ1-5	CASSFGPSNQPQHF	TGTGCCAGCAGTTTTGGGCCCAGCAATCAGCCCCAGCATTTT
.	TRBV28	.	TRBJ1-2	CASSPYSPQTRGSYYGYTF	TGTGCCAGCAGTCCCTATTCTCCACAAACTAGGGGGTCTTATTATGGCTACACCTTC
.	TRBV24-1	.	TRBJ2-3	CAASDSGVWDTQYF	TGTGCCGCCAGTGATTCCGGGGTTTGGGATACGCAGTATTTT
.	TRBV4-1	TRBD1	TRBJ1-5	CASSQDWTGGQPQHF	TGCGCCAGCAGCCAAGACTGGACAGGAGGCCAGCCCCAGCATTTT
few	TRBV7-2	TRBD1	TRBJ2-5	CASSEGTGTYQETQYF	TGTGCCAGCAGCGAAGGGACAGGGACGTACCAAGAGACCCAGTACTTC
.	TRBV13	.	TRBJ2-1	CASSPHYGRPDNEQFF	TGTGCCAGCAGCCCCCACTACGGCCGGCCGGACAATGAGCAGTTCTTC
few	TRBV29-1	.	TRBJ2-1	CSVRIYNEQFF	TGCAGCGTGCGGATTTACAATGAGCAGTTCTTC
.	TRBV5-1	.	TRBJ1-2	CASSLVGGANYGYTF	TGCGCCAGCAGCTTGGTTGGGGGCGCTAACTATGGCTACACCTTC
.	TRBV4-2	TRBD1	TRBJ2-7	CASSQQKTGGLDNEQYF	TGTGCCAGCAGCCAACAAAAGACAGGGGGCTTGGACAATGAGCAGTACTTC
few	TRBV28	.	TRBJ2-2	CAGGHPANTGELFF	TGTGCCGGCGGACATCCCGCGAACACCGGGGAGCTGTTTTTT
few	TRBV19	.	TRBJ1-1	CASRRSSNTEAFF	TGTGCCAGTAGGCGGAGTTCCAACACTGAAGCTTTCTTT
.	TRBV27	.	TRBJ2-3	CASSFYSGLPIVPSTDTQYF	TGTGCCAGCAGTTTTTATTCCGGACTACCTATCGTCCCTAGCACAGATACGCAGTATTTT
few	TRBV4-1	.	TRBJ1-2	CASSQDSGGNGYTF	TGCGCCAGCAGCCAAGATTCGGGAGGGAATGGCTACACCTTC
few	TRBV5-1	TRBD2	TRBJ2-5	CASSLLSGGYYNEQYF	TGCGCCAGCAGCTTGCTCTCGGGGGGGTACTACAATGAGCAGTACTTC
.	TRBV5-1	.	TRBJ2-2	CASCVYGTGELFF	TGCGCCAGCTGCGTCTATGGAACCGGGGAGCTGTTTTTT
few	TRBV7-2	TRBD1	TRBJ1-2	CASSPLPSDRDYGYTF	TGTGCCAGCAGCCCACTGCCCTCGGACAGGGACTATGGCTACACCTTC
.	TRBV5-1	.	TRBJ1-2	CASSVRTGDGYTF	TGCGCCAGCAGCGTAAGGACCGGTGATGGCTACACCTTC
few	TRBV15	TRBD2	TRBJ2-1	CATSRDARRTSGYNEQFF	TGTGCCACCAGCAGAGATGCTCGCCGGACTAGCGGCTACAATGAGCAGTTCTTC
many	TRBV9	.	TRBJ1-2	CASSGRDYGYTF	TGTGCCAGCAGCGGCCGGGACTATGGCTACACCTTC
.	TRBV20-1	.	TRBJ2-7	CSARPYNEQYF	TGCAGTGCTAGACCATACAATGAGCAGTACTTC
many	TRBV7-2	.	TRBJ2-3	CASKYYGTDTQYF	TGTGCCAGCAAGTATTACGGCACAGATACGCAGTATTTT
few	TRBV18	TRBD2	TRBJ2-1	CASSPRERGGVNEQFF	TGTGCCAGCTCCCCCCGAGAGCGGGGGGGCGTGAATGAGCAGTTCTTC
few	TRBV13	TRBD2	TRBJ2-1	CASSSGAGDAYNEQFF	TGTGCCAGCAGCTCAGGAGCGGGGGATGCCTACAATGAGCAGTTCTTC
few	TRBV11-2	.	TRBJ1-1	CASSLARGPDTEAFF	TGTGCCAGCAGCCTCGCGAGGGGCCCTGACACTGAAGCTTTCTTT
few	TRBV12-3/TRBV12-4	TRBD1	TRBJ1-2	CASSVGQGNGYTF	TGTGCCAGCAGTGTGGGACAGGGGAATGGCTACACCTTC
.	TRBV2	TRBD1	TRBJ1-2	CASSDTGGLYGYNF	TGTGCCAGCAGTGATACAGGGGGTTTATATGGCTACAACTTC
.	TRBV20-1	.	TRBJ1-3	CSARGSSGNTIYF	TGCAGTGCTAGAGGAAGCTCTGGAAACACCATATATTTT
.	TRBV7-2	TRBD2	TRBJ2-1	CASSLVVKASGGVEQFF	TGTGCCAGCAGCTTAGTCGTCAAGGCTAGCGGGGGGGTTGAGCAGTTCTTC
.	TRBV4-1	.	TRBJ2-7	CASSQPRTERKQYF	TGCGCCAGCAGCCAACCGAGGACGGAGAGGAAGCAGTACTTC
few	TRBV18	TRBD1	TRBJ2-3	CASSRTGGDTDTQYF	TGTGCCAGCTCTCGGACAGGGGGTGACACAGATACGCAGTATTTT
.	TRBV4-3	.	TRBJ2-1	CASSPAGQSNEQVF	TGCGCCAGCAGCCCCGCCGGACAGAGCAATGAGCAGGTCTTC
.	TRBV20-1	TRBD1	TRBJ2-1	CSAPRTGVVNEQFF	TGCAGTGCTCCTCGGACAGGGGTGGTCAATGAGCAGTTCTTC
.	TRBV5-1	.	TRBJ1-1	CASGFASGGPNTEAFF	TGCGCCAGCGGGTTTGCTTCGGGGGGGCCGAACACTGAAGCTTTCTTT
.	TRBV7-2	.	TRBJ1-1	CASSLQGSANTEAFF	TGTGCCAGCAGCTTACAAGGGTCAGCGAACACTGAAGCTTTCTTT
many	TRBV12-3/TRBV12-4	.	TRBJ2-5	CASSSLIPPQETQYF	TGTGCCAGCAGTTCCCTGATCCCCCCACAAGAGACCCAGTACTTC
few	TRBV27	.	TRBJ1-1	CASSWRGVGTEAFF	TGTGCCAGCAGTTGGCGGGGCGTGGGTACTGAAGCTTTCTTT
many	TRBV5-1	.	TRBJ2-3	CASSLVLDTQYF	TGCGCCAGCAGCTTGGTATTGGATACGCAGTATTTT
.	TRBV7-9	.	TRBJ1-2	CASSPRRGNYGYTF	TGTGCCAGCAGCCCACGGCGGGGTAACTATGGCTACACCTTC
many	TRBV4-3	TRBD1	TRBJ2-1	CASSQEGWGQGEYNEQFF	TGCGCCAGCAGCCAAGAAGGATGGGGACAGGGAGAATACAATGAGCAGTTCTTC
.	TRBV19	.	TRBJ1-5	CASSIGLGTQPQHF	TGTGCCAGTAGTATAGGTCTGGGTACTCAGCCCCAGCATTTT
few	TRBV10-3	TRBD2	TRBJ2-7	CAISESPSGDNEQYF	TGTGCCATCAGTGAGTCGCCTAGCGGGGACAATGAGCAGTACTTC
few	TRBV14	.	TRBJ2-7	CASSHLIYEQYF	TGTGCCAGCAGCCATCTAATCTACGAGCAGTACTTC
.	TRBV27	.	TRBJ2-7	CASSYQGSKEQYF	TGTGCCAGCAGTTATCAGGGGTCGAAGGAGCAGTACTTC
few	TRBV6-6	TRBD1	TRBJ2-3	CASSPTGGVFLEYF	TGTGCCAGCAGTCCGACAGGGGGAGTATTCCTGGAGTATTTT
many	TRBV18	.	TRBJ2-4	CASSPPRSGMSKNIQYF	TGTGCCAGCTCACCGCCGCGGTCCGGGATGTCCAAAAACATTCAGTACTTC
.	TRBV20-1	.	TRBJ1-1	CSAGVNLNTEAFF	TGCAGTGCTGGGGTGAATCTGAACACTGAAGCTTTCTTT